This TCR beta chain was sequenced during a study of blood T cell repertoires in COVID-19. Study-level background: Donors in the United States, Italy and Spain gave samples during acute or convalescent COVID-19. PBMCs, B-cell-depleted T cells, or T cells provided the cDNA or gDNA that made up the material.

In the authors' workflow: Reference gene primer amplification gave nucleated cell count estimates. The protocol was immunoSEQ multiplex PCR, while the TCRdb copy is restricted to in-frame clones and leaves out a portion. V and J calls and clone size are copied from that table; D and trimming were computed from the DNA. The sample carries approximately 110,000 clones, about two thirds recorded once. The CDR3 is 14 amino acids. Per germline, CDR1 SGHRS and CDR2 YFSETQ. With 4 bases removed from V and 0 bases from J, the gap between germline ends came to 8 bases. The clonotype was recovered from a human donor with acute or convalescent COVID-19. The donor label of this sample is uncertain. Sequencing was carried out using peripheral blood. The chain has TRBV5-1 and TRBJ2-1, with TRBD1 as a possible D gene (6 bases). This chain's CDR3 is CASSLQGSYNEQFF. CDR3 DNA: TGCGCCAGCAGCCTACAGGGCTCCTACAATGAGCAGTTCTTC.